This is a list of T cell receptor beta chains from one sample in a study of post-analysis software for immune sequencing data. TCRdb called the PCR reads again in MiXCR, with one record for every CDR3 protein. The sample carries 500,000 to 600,000 distinct CDR3 sequences, 44% recorded once. Material: blood. The receptors stem from a girl aged 5 to 17 with multiple sclerosis. Both conserved end residues are part of each CDR3. A D gene is named only where the DNA matches it firmly. Where a row states a size, it is once, few, many or the class of an expanded clone; other rows omit it.

d_gene: .; abundance: .; j_gene: TRBJ2-4; v_gene: TRBV6-5; CDR3nt: TGTGCCAGCAGTTACGGTCCAGTCTCTGAGCAGTACTTC; CDR3aa: CASSYGPVSEQYF
d_gene: .; abundance: few; j_gene: TRBJ2-7; v_gene: TRBV20-1; CDR3nt: TGCAGTGCTAGAGATTGGTTAGGCGTGGAGCAGTACTTC; CDR3aa: CSARDWLGVEQYF
d_gene: TRBD1; abundance: few; j_gene: TRBJ1-1; v_gene: TRBV6-6; CDR3nt: TGTGCCAGCAGTCCCAGACAGGGCTGGGAAGCTTTCTTT; CDR3aa: CASSPRQGWEAFF
d_gene: TRBD1; abundance: .; j_gene: TRBJ1-2; v_gene: TRBV10-3; CDR3nt: TGTGCCATCAGTGAGTCGAGACAGGGGCAGGATGGCTACACCTTC; CDR3aa: CAISESRQGQDGYTF
d_gene: .; abundance: .; j_gene: TRBJ2-3; v_gene: TRBV13; CDR3nt: TGTGCCAGCAGTCACAAGCAGGGGACAGATACGCAGTATTTT; CDR3aa: CASSHKQGTDTQYF
d_gene: .; abundance: few; j_gene: TRBJ2-1; v_gene: TRBV5-1; CDR3nt: TGCGCCAGCAAGGCTTTAGTGGGGTCCTACAATGAGCAGTTCTTC; CDR3aa: CASKALVGSYNEQFF
d_gene: TRBD2; abundance: .; j_gene: TRBJ2-7; v_gene: TRBV20-1; CDR3nt: TGCAGTGCTGCCCCAGCGGGGGGGAGAATGGCGGACTACGAGCAGTACTTC; CDR3aa: CSAAPAGGRMADYEQYF
d_gene: .; abundance: .; j_gene: TRBJ2-5; v_gene: TRBV5-6; CDR3nt: TGTGCCAGCAGCTTGGGGGGGCCGGGGAAAGAGACCCAGTACTTC; CDR3aa: CASSLGGPGKETQYF
d_gene: .; abundance: .; j_gene: TRBJ2-3; v_gene: TRBV5-1; CDR3nt: TGCGCCAGCAGCTTAGCGGAAACCACAGATACGCAGTATTTT; CDR3aa: CASSLAETTDTQYF
d_gene: TRBD2; abundance: few; j_gene: TRBJ2-7; v_gene: TRBV5-1; CDR3nt: TGCGCCAGCAGCTTGTCGTTAGCGGGATCAGAGACCCACTACTTC; CDR3aa: CASSLSLAGSETHYF
d_gene: TRBD2; abundance: few; j_gene: TRBJ2-3; v_gene: TRBV9; CDR3nt: TGTGCCTGCACCAAGTGGGCTAGCGGGGATAACACAGATACGCAGTATTTT; CDR3aa: CACTKWASGDNTDTQYF
d_gene: TRBD2; abundance: .; j_gene: TRBJ2-3; v_gene: TRBV5-1; CDR3nt: TGCGCCAGCAGCTCGGGACTAGCGGGGCCCACAGATACGCAGTATTTT; CDR3aa: CASSSGLAGPTDTQYF
d_gene: .; abundance: few; j_gene: TRBJ1-1; v_gene: TRBV5-1; CDR3nt: TGCGCCAGCAGCGATACAGGAGACACTGAAGCTTTCTTT; CDR3aa: CASSDTGDTEAFF
d_gene: .; abundance: few; j_gene: TRBJ2-1; v_gene: TRBV27; CDR3nt: TGTGCCAGCAGCCCTCACAAACTCTCACAGGGAAATGAGCAGTTCTTC; CDR3aa: CASSPHKLSQGNEQFF
d_gene: .; abundance: .; j_gene: TRBJ2-5; v_gene: TRBV11-3; CDR3nt: TGTGCCTGCAGCTTGGGGCCCCTAATGCACAATGAGCAGTACTTC; CDR3aa: CACSLGPLMHNEQYF
d_gene: .; abundance: .; j_gene: TRBJ2-7; v_gene: TRBV29-1; CDR3nt: TGCAGCGTTGAAGGTCCTACAGCCACCTACGAGCAGTACTTC; CDR3aa: CSVEGPTATYEQYF
d_gene: .; abundance: few; j_gene: TRBJ2-3; v_gene: TRBV5-5; CDR3nt: TGTGCCAGCAGCTTGGAGCTTCGAGTCACAGATACGCAGTATTTT; CDR3aa: CASSLELRVTDTQYF
d_gene: .; abundance: .; j_gene: TRBJ2-3; v_gene: TRBV10-3; CDR3nt: TGTGCCATCATGGGCGGGGGCGATACGCAGTATTTT; CDR3aa: CAIMGGGDTQYF
d_gene: TRBD2; abundance: .; j_gene: TRBJ2-1; v_gene: TRBV20-1; CDR3nt: TGCAGTGCTGGAGCCGAAGGGCTAGCGGGAGCCTACAATGAGCAGTTCTTC; CDR3aa: CSAGAEGLAGAYNEQFF
d_gene: TRBD1; abundance: .; j_gene: TRBJ2-1; v_gene: TRBV10-3; CDR3nt: TGTGCCACCGCCGACAGGGGAGATGAGCAGTTCTTC; CDR3aa: CATADRGDEQFF
d_gene: TRBD2; abundance: .; j_gene: TRBJ2-7; v_gene: TRBV10-3; CDR3nt: TGTGCCATCAGCGGGACTAGCGGGAGGTCCTCCTACGAGCAGTACTTC; CDR3aa: CAISGTSGRSSYEQYF
d_gene: TRBD2; abundance: .; j_gene: TRBJ2-7; v_gene: TRBV5-6; CDR3nt: TGTGCCAGCAGCATTGGCCCTAGCGGATCCTACGAGCAGTACTTC; CDR3aa: CASSIGPSGSYEQYF
d_gene: .; abundance: .; j_gene: TRBJ1-5; v_gene: TRBV4-2; CDR3nt: TGTGCCAGCAGCCTCGGAGGGGCAGATAGCAATCAGCCCCAGCATTTT; CDR3aa: CASSLGGADSNQPQHF